Following are 15 T cell receptor beta chains from one sample sequenced in a study of beta chain features in type 1 diabetes. Expressed TCRB transcripts were sequenced, since all the RNA that had been isolated was reverse transcribed. Sequenced by immunoSEQ multiplex PCR; TCRdb stores in-frame clones only, minus some. The sample lists 240,000 or so clones, around 65% occurring once. Source material: naive CD4+ T cells from blood. These receptors were taken from a man aged 25-40 years in good health.

This clone was detected only once. The chain couples TRBV7-9 to TRBJ1-1; D possibly corresponds to TRBD1 (6 bases). V was trimmed by 5 bases and J by 2 bases, leaving 15 bases between them. Looked up from germline, CDR1 is SEHNR and CDR2 is FQNEAQ (reference sequence). This CDR3 comprises 15 residues. CDR3 sequence (DNA): TGTGCCAGCAGCCCCGACCGGGGGGGCAACACTGAAGCTTTCTTT. The encoded protein is CASSPDRGGNTEAFF.

This clone has just one count. The chain couples TRBV30 to TRBJ2-3, with D perhaps matching TRBD1 (5 bases). The CDR3 sequence is 14 residues long. V was cut by 2 bases and J by 2 bases, with 11 bases left in between. The germline V gene encodes CDR1 GTSNPN and CDR2 SVGIG (reference sequence). CDR3 region: CAWSPTVFTDTQYF. In DNA form, the CDR3 reads TGTGCCTGGAGTCCGACAGTTTTCACAGATACGCAGTATTTT.

The chain employs TRBV7-9 and TRBJ2-7; weak D call: TRBD2 (5 bases). The CDR3 extends over 14 amino acids. Germline loops: CDR1 SEHNR, CDR2 FQNEAQ (reference sequence). The V gene lost 7 bases and the J gene lost 3 bases, with 16 bases spanning the gap. The CDR3 DNA sequence: TGTGCCAGCACCTCCTCTAGCCGATACTACGAGCAGTACTTC. It specifies CASTSSSRYYEQYF.

This clone was observed a few times. The chain uses TRBV5-1 and TRBJ2-2; no reliable D call. Germline CDR1 is SGHRS and CDR2 is YFSETQ. CDR3 size: 12 residues. Trimming pared 2 bases from V and 7 bases from J, leaving 6 bases between. The CDR3 protein is CASSFLDGELFF. CDR3 DNA sequence: TGCGCCAGCAGCTTCCTCGACGGGGAGCTGTTTTTT.

The chain has TRBV30 and TRBJ1-1, with TRBD1 as a possible D gene (5 bases). Trimming cost V 0 bases and J 11 bases, with 10 bases left between them. This CDR3 has 11 residues. Germline CDR1 is GTSNPN and CDR2 is SVGIG (reference sequence). The CDR3 loop is CAWSVLDTAFF. CDR3 nucleotide sequence: TGTGCCTGGAGTGTCTTGGACACCGCTTTCTTT.

CDR3 DNA sequence: TGTGCCAGCAGCTTGAGGGGGGACACCGGGGAGCTGTTTTTT. It yields the protein CASSLRGDTGELFF. This rearrangement joins TRBV7-2 to TRBJ2-2; D tentatively fits TRBD1 or TRBD2 (6 bases each). V lost 3 bases to trimming and J lost 3 bases, with 8 bases between them. The CDR3 consists of 14 residues. CDR1 and CDR2 (germline): SGHTA, FQGNSA.

This clone was recorded a few times. This chain joins TRBV7-2 and TRBJ2-7; 7 bases fit TRBD2. Trimming at V came to 0 bases and at J to 3 bases, leaving 2 bases not matched to a gene. The germline V gene has CDR1 SGHTA and CDR2 FQGNSA. The CDR3 contains 14 residues. This CDR3 is CASSLAASGYEQYF. In DNA form, the CDR3 reads TGTGCCAGCAGCTTAGCTGCTAGCGGCTACGAGCAGTACTTC.

J is TRBJ2-7 and V is TRBV30; D is unresolved. V was trimmed by 1 base and J by 5 bases, leaving 6 bases between them. Germline values: CDR1 GTSNPN, CDR2 SVGIG (reference sequence). This CDR3 comprises 11 residues. Written as DNA, the CDR3 is TGTGCCTGGAGTGCCACCGACGAGCAGTACTTC. This sequence encodes CAWSATDEQYF.

The table lists this clone with a few counts. In DNA, the CDR3 is TGCAGCGTTGTCCCCATCGATACGCAGTATTTT. This gives the protein CSVVPIDTQYF. The gene calls are TRBV29-1 and TRBJ2-3; no clear D. The CDR3 is 11 amino acids. V lost 4 bases to trimming and J lost 6 bases, with 8 bases between them. CDR1 SQVTM and CDR2 ANQGSEA come from the germline V gene.

This clone was counted only a few times. The J gene is TRBJ2-7, the V gene TRBV4-3; maybe TRBD1 (6 bases). Germline V gene sequence: CDR1 LGHNA, CDR2 YSLEER. This CDR3 has 12 amino acids. The V and J ends lost 6 bases and 6 bases respectively, with 12 bases between them. CDR3 sequence reads: CASSKDRTEQYF. The CDR3, as DNA: TGCGCCAGCAGTAAAGACAGGACCGAGCAGTACTTC.

This clone was seen only a few times. The chain employs TRBV7-9 and TRBJ2-3, with 11 bases that match TRBD2. CDR1 and CDR2 (germline): SEHNR, FQNEAQ (reference sequence). CDR3 length: 19 residues. The V segment lost 3 bases and the J segment 4 bases; nucleotides outside the gene matches: 15. The CDR3 DNA reads as TGTGCCAGCAGCTTCCATTTCGGGACTAGCGGCGCAAGAGCAGATACGCAGTATTTT. Translated: CASSFHFGTSGARADTQYF. Full variable domain (outside the CDR3, taken from reference TRBV7-9 and TRBJ2-3): DTGVSQNPRHKITKRGQNVTFRCDPISEHNRLYWYRQTLGQGPEFLTYFQNEAQLEKSRLLSDRFSAERPKGSFSTLEIQRTEQGDSAMYLCASSFHFGTSGARADTQYFGPGTRLTVL.

This clone was detected only once. V is TRBV6-5 and J is TRBJ1-5, with D possibly matching TRBD1 (5 bases). CDR1 and CDR2 from the germline V gene are MNHEY and SVGAGI. This CDR3 is built from 13 residues. V lost 5 bases to trimming and J lost 5 bases, with 10 bases between them. CDR3: CASSPRGDQPQHF. The CDR3 nucleotides read TGTGCCAGCAGTCCGCGGGGCGATCAGCCCCAGCATTTT.

The V gene is TRBV19, the J gene TRBJ2-7; possibly TRBD1 or TRBD2 for D (5 bases each). CDR1 LNHDA and CDR2 SQIVND come from the germline V gene (reference sequence). V dropped 4 bases and J dropped 7 bases, with 14 bases sitting between them. CDR3 length equals 13 residues. The CDR3, as DNA: TGTGCCAGTAGTACGGGGACCGTGCGGGAGCAGTACTTC. It translates to CASSTGTVREQYF.

The chain recombines TRBV10-3 with TRBJ2-5; D uncertain. V lost 8 bases to trimming and J lost 2 bases, with 6 bases between them. This CDR3 has 11 amino acids. Germline V lookup: CDR1 ENHRY, CDR2 SYGVKD. The CDR3 DNA follows: TGTGCCATCGGGAAGCAAGAGACCCAGTACTTC. It codes for CAIGKQETQYF.

The chain joins TRBV25-1 to TRBJ2-2; 8 bases align to TRBD2. Losses at the gene ends were 6 bases for V and 5 bases for J; bases not matched to a gene: 2. There are 13 residues in the CDR3. Germline loops: CDR1 MGHDK, CDR2 SYGVNS. The CDR3 DNA reads TGTGCCAGCAGCACTAGCGGTACCGGGGAGCTGTTTTTT. This codes for CASSTSGTGELFF.